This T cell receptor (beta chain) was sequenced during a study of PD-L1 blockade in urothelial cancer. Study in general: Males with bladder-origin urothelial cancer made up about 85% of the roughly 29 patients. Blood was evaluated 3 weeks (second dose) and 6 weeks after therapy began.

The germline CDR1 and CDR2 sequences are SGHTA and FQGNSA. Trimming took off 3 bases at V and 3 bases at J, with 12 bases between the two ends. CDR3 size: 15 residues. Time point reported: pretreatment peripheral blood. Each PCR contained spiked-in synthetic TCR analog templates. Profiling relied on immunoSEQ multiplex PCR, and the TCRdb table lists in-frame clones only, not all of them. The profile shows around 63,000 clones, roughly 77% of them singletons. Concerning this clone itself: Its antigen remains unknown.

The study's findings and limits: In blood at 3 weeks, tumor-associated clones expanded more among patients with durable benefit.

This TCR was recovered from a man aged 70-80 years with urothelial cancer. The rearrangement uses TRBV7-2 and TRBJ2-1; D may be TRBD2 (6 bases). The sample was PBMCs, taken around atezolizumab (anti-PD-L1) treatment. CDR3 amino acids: CASSLDLASYNEQFF. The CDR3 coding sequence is TGTGCCAGCAGCTTGGATCTAGCGAGCTACAATGAGCAGTTCTTC.